This T cell receptor beta chain emerged from a study of blood T cell repertoires in COVID-19. Study information: From the United States, Italy and Spain came samples of acute and convalescent COVID-19. From T cells, B-cell-depleted T cells, or PBMCs came the material, which was cDNA or gDNA.

Some clones are missing from TCRdb's copy, which holds only in-frame ones; the method was immunoSEQ multiplex PCR. The sample shows roughly 290,000 clones, roughly 89% of them seen only once. The receptor was isolated from a man aged 30 to 39 with acute or convalescent COVID-19. The sample was peripheral blood.

The CDR3 DNA follows: TGTGCCAGCAGGAGTTTCTATAATTCACCCCTCCACTTT. It translates to CASRSFYNSPLHF. This sequence joins TRBV28 and TRBJ1-6; D remains unclear. Germline CDR1 reads MDHEN; CDR2 reads SYDVKM. V was shortened by 6 bases and J by 3 bases, with 6 bases between the two germline ends. CDR3 size: 13 residues. Together with reference TRBV28 and TRBJ1-6, the CDR3 gives the full variable domain: DVKVTQSSRYLVKRTGEKVFLECVQDMDHENMFWYRQDPGLGLRLIYFSYDVKMKEKGDIPEGYSVSREKKERFSLILESASTNQTSMYLCASRSFYNSPLHFGNGTRLTVT.